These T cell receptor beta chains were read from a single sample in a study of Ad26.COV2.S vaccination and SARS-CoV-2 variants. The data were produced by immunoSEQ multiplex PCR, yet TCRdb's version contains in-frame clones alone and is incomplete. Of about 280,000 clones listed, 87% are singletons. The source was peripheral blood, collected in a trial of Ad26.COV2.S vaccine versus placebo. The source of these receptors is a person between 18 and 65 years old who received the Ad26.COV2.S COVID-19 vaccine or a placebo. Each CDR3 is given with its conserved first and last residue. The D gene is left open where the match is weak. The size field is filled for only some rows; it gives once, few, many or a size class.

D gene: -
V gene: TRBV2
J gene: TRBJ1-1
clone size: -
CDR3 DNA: TGTGCCAGCAGTGTAGGGGAGGACGCTGAAGCTTTCTTT
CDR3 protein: CASSVGEDAEAFF

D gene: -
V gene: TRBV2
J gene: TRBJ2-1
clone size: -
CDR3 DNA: TGTGCCAGCAGTGAAGTCCGACTGAGCTCCTACAATGAGCAGTTCTTC
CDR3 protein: CASSEVRLSSYNEQFF

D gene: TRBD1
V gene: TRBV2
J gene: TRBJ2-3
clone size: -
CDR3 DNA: TGTGCCAGCAGCCCACCCCGGGACAGGGCGATGAATACGCAGTATTTT
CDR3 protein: CASSPPRDRAMNTQYF

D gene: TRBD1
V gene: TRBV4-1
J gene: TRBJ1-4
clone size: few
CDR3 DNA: TGCGCCAGCAGCCAAGATGCAGGGGGTGAAAAACTGTTTTTT
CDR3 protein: CASSQDAGGEKLFF

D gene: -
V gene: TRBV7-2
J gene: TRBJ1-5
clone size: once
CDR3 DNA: TGTGCCAGCAGCTCCTATAGCAATCAGCCCCAGCATTTT
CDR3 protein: CASSSYSNQPQHF

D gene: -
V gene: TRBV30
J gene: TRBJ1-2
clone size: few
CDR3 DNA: TGTGCCTGGACCCCAGGGGCATATGGCTACACCTTC
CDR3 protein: CAWTPGAYGYTF

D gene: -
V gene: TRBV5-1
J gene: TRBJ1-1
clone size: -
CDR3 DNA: TGCGCCAGCAGCTTGGAAAGCGGGAACACTGAAGCTTTCTTT
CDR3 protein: CASSLESGNTEAFF

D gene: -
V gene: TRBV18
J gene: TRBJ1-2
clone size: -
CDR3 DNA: TGTGCCAGCTCACCAGTAGTAGGGAAAGAGAATGGCTACACCTTC
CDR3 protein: CASSPVVGKENGYTF

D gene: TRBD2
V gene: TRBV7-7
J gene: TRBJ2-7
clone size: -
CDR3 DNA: TGTGCTAGCAGCCCCTCGGGAGGGACGGGCGAGCAGTACTTC
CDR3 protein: CASSPSGGTGEQYF

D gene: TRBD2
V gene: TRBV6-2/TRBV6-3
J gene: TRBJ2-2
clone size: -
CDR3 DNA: TGTGCCAGCAGTTACTCCGAGCGGGGGGGCCCCGGGGAGCTGTTTTTT
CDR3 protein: CASSYSERGGPGELFF

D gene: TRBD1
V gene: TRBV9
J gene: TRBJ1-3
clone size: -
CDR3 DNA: TGTGCCAGCAGCCCCGACAGGGCCGGAAACACCATATATTTT
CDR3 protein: CASSPDRAGNTIYF

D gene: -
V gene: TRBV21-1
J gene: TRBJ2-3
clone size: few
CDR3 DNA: TGTGCCAGCAACCCCGCCGGGACTAGCGGAACAGATACGCAGTATTTT
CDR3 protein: CASNPAGTSGTDTQYF

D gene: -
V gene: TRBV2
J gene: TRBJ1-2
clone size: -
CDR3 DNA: TGTGCCAGCAGTGAACGTCGCAGGGAAGGCTACACCTTC
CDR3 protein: CASSERRREGYTF

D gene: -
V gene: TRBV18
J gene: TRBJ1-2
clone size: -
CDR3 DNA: TGTGCCAGCTCACCTTCGGAGGGGCTGGCTGGCTACACCTTC
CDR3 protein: CASSPSEGLAGYTF

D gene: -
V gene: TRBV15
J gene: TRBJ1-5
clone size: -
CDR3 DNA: TGTGCCACCCAGGGTGTGACCGGAGGCAATCAGCCCCAGCATTTT
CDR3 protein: CATQGVTGGNQPQHF

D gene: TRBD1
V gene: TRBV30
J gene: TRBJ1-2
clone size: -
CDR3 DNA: TGTGCCTGGAAGCAGACAGGGGGGGGTGGCTACACCTTC
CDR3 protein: CAWKQTGGGGYTF

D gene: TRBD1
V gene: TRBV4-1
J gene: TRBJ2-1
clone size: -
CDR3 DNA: TGCGCCAGCAGGGGACAGGGGTGGAATGAGCAGTTCTTC
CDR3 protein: CASRGQGWNEQFF

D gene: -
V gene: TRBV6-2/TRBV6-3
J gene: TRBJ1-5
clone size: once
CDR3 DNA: TGTGCCAGCAGTTACTCGCCAGATAGCAATCAGCCCCAGCATTTT
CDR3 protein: CASSYSPDSNQPQHF

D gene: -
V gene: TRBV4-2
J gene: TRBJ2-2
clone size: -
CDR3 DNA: TGTGCCAGCAGCCAAGAAAGGGACACCGGGGAGCTGTTTTTT
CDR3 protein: CASSQERDTGELFF

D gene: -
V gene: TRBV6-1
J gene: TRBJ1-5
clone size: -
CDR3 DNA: TGTGCCAGCAGTGAAAAGGGGAGTCAGCCCCAGCATTTT
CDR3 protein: CASSEKGSQPQHF

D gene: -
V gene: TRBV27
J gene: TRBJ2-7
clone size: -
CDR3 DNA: TGTGCCAGCAGCCGGGTTCGGGCAGCCTCCTACGAGCAGTACTTC
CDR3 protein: CASSRVRAASYEQYF

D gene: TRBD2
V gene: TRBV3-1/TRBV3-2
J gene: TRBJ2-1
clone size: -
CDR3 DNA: TGTGCCAGCACCCAGGGACTAGCGGGGACCCGGTTCTTC
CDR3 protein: CASTQGLAGTRFF

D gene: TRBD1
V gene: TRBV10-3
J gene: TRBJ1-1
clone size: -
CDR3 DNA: TGTGCCATCAGTGAGCCCGACAGGGGCCTCACTGAAGCTTTCTTT
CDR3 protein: CAISEPDRGLTEAFF

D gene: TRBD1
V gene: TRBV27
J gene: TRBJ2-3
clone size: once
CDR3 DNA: TGTGCCAGCAGCGGAACAGGGGGGCGAACAGATACGCAGTATTTT
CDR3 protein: CASSGTGGRTDTQYF

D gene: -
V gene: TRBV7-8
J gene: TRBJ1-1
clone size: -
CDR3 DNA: TGTGCCAGCAGCTTAGCCCCGGACGGGAACACTGAAGCTTTCTTT
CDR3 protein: CASSLAPDGNTEAFF

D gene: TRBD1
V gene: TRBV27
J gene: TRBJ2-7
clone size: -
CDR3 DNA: TGTGCCAGCAGTTCCGCCGACAGGGTCTACGAGCAGTACTTC
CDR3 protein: CASSSADRVYEQYF

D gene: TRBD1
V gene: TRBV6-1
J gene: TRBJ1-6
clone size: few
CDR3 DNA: TGTGCCAGCAGTGATCCGACAGGGTGGAATTCACCCCTCCACTTT
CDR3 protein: CASSDPTGWNSPLHF